Below, 29 T cell receptor beta chains from the same sample are listed, as sequenced in a study of neurological immune-mediated disorders. TCRdb re-called the 5' RACE reads with MiXCR, one entry per CDR3 protein. The table includes under 11,000 distinct CDR3 sequences, approximately 22% detected once. Sequenced input: CD8+ T cells from blood. These receptors came from a woman in her thirties or forties with multiple sclerosis.

By proportion, this clonotype is medium-sized. The rearrangement links TRBV4-1 to TRBJ2-1; D is ambiguous. V was clipped by 0 bases and J by 4 bases, with 7 bases between them. Germline CDR1 reads MGHRA; CDR2 reads YSYEKL. The CDR3 is 14 residues long. The CDR3 nucleotides read TGCGCCAGCAGCCAAGATCTCGGGTACAATGAGCAGTTCTTC. This sequence encodes CASSQDLGYNEQFF.

There are many counts of this clonotype. The chain has TRBV6-5 and TRBJ2-1, with 12 nucleotides matching TRBD2. J lost 7 bases, V lost 5 bases, and 9 bases had no gene match. The germline gives CDR1 MNHEY, CDR2 SVGAGI. CDR3 length equals 16 residues. As DNA, the CDR3 is TGTGCCAGCAGTCCAGGGACTAGCGGGCTGGGGAATGAGCAGTTCTTC. Its translation: CASSPGTSGLGNEQFF.

The chain uses TRBV29-1 and TRBJ1-2; 8 bases map to TRBD1. Germline V gene data show CDR1 as SQVTM and CDR2 as ANQGSEA. V was pared by 2 bases and J by 7 bases, with 3 bases of the junction left unmatched. The CDR3 has 12 amino acids. CDR3 in DNA: TGCAGCGTTGAAAGGACAGGGACTGGCTACACCTTC. This gives the protein CSVERTGTGYTF.

The chain has TRBV5-6 and TRBJ1-2, with 9 bases identical to TRBD1. The CDR3 consists of 15 residues. Per germline, CDR1 SGHDT and CDR2 YYEEEE. The trim removed 4 bases at V and 3 bases at J, leaving 7 bases unmatched. As DNA, the CDR3 is TGTGCCAGCAGCGGGGAGGGACAGGGCGACTATGGCTACACCTTC. Translating gives CASSGEGQGDYGYTF.

This clonotype was seen just once. The chain employs TRBV4-1 and TRBJ1-1; D is ambiguous. There are 15 residues in the CDR3. V was trimmed by 1 base and J by 4 bases, leaving 13 bases between them. CDR1 is MGHRA and CDR2 is YSYEKL in the germline V gene. CDR3 nucleotide sequence: TGCGCCAGCAGCCAAGGCGTGGGCTTGGGCACTGAAGCTTTCTTT. Translation gives CASSQGVGLGTEAFF.

The rearrangement joins TRBV7-9 to TRBJ1-2; the D gene is possibly TRBD1 (5 bases). V dropped 1 base and J dropped 3 bases, with 18 bases sitting between them. This CDR3 region has 17 residues. Germline V lookup: CDR1 SEHNR, CDR2 FQNEAQ (reference sequence). The CDR3 loop is CASSLGEAGEEYYGYTF. CDR3 nucleotides: TGTGCCAGCAGCTTAGGCGAGGCGGGGGAAGAGTACTATGGCTACACCTTC.

This chain links TRBV27 with TRBJ1-1; D perhaps matches TRBD1 (5 bases). The germline V gene encodes CDR1 MNHEY and CDR2 SMNVEV (reference sequence). This CDR3 region has 11 residues. V was clipped by 9 bases and J by 4 bases, with 9 bases between them. DNA for the CDR3: TGTGCCAGTCAGGGCGCCACTGAAGCTTTCTTT. Protein: CASQGATEAFF.

CDR3 sequence reads: CASSPARRGSYGYTF. CDR3 in DNA: TGTGCCAGCAGCCCGGCACGCAGGGGAAGCTATGGCTACACCTTC. The chain uses TRBV5-5 and TRBJ1-2; possibly TRBD1 for D (6 bases). The CDR3 sequence is 15 residues long. The V and J ends lost 4 bases and 4 bases respectively, with 17 bases between them. Germline V CDR1 and CDR2: SGHKS, YYEKEE (reference sequence).

Relative to its sample, this clonotype is medium-sized. The rearrangement uses TRBV10-2 and TRBJ1-1; 9 bases are shared with TRBD1. This CDR3 spans 16 amino acids. J gave up 5 bases and V 6 bases, and 13 bases lay outside the gene matches. In germline, CDR1 is WSHSY, CDR2 SAAADI. The CDR3 here is CASSLTGTGYGTEAFF. Written as DNA, the CDR3 is TGCGCCAGCAGCCTAACCGGGACAGGGTATGGGACTGAAGCTTTCTTT.

By its share, this clonotype is medium-sized. The chain recombines TRBV20-1 with TRBJ2-7; 7 bases match TRBD1. Germline V lookup: CDR1 DFQATT, CDR2 SNEGSKA (reference sequence). V dropped 5 bases and J dropped 9; count of bases not matched to a gene: 22. The CDR3 covers 16 residues. The CDR3 loop reads CSASPRQGLVFKRQYF. The CDR3, as DNA: TGCAGTGCTTCGCCTCGACAGGGATTGGTGTTTAAGCGGCAGTACTTC.

This clonotype is categorized as medium-sized. J is TRBJ2-2 and V is TRBV5-1, with unresolved D. Looked up from germline, CDR1 is SGHRS and CDR2 is YFSETQ. This CDR3 comprises 16 residues. Between the trimmed V and J ends, which lost 0 bases and 0 bases, there was a span of 9 bases. CDR3 region: CASSLAPLSNTGELFF. The CDR3 nucleotides read TGCGCCAGCAGCTTGGCTCCGCTTTCGAACACCGGGGAGCTGTTTTTT.

In this sample, this clonotype turned up many times. The V gene is TRBV5-1, the J gene TRBJ2-7; 8 nucleotides match TRBD1. The CDR3 is made up of 14 amino acids. CDR1 SGHRS and CDR2 YFSETQ come from the germline V gene. Trimming cost V 3 bases and J 3 bases; bases outside gene matches: 5. CDR3 bases: TGCGCCAGCAGCTGGGGGACAGGAGGCTACGAGCAGTACTTC. Translated: CASSWGTGGYEQYF.

This rearrangement joins TRBV5-1 to TRBJ2-7; possible D gene TRBD1, 6 bases. V lost 0 bases, J lost 1 base, and 17 bases lay in between. In germline, CDR1 is SGHRS, CDR2 YFSETQ. The CDR3 has 17 amino acids. CDR3 nucleotide sequence: TGCGCCAGCAGCTTGGAAGCCCCACAGGGTAGGTCCTACGAGCAGTACTTC. Translating gives CASSLEAPQGRSYEQYF. Full variable domain (remainder filled in from reference TRBV5-1 and TRBJ2-7): KAGVTQTPRYLIKTRGQQVTLSCSPISGHRSVSWYQQTPGQGLQFLFEYFSETQRNKGNFPGRFSGRQFSNSRSEMNVSTLELGDSALYLCASSLEAPQGRSYEQYFGPGTRLTVT.

This clonotype has just one count. This CDR3 fails to terminate in the conserved phenylalanine or tryptophan, so it likely reflects a read error. CDR3 protein: CASSPRGVETQYH. CDR3 bases: TGTGCCAGCAGCCCCCGGGGGGTAGAGACCCAGTACCAC. The gene calls are TRBV11-2 and TRBJ2-5, with 7 bases that match TRBD2. The trim removed 5 bases at V and 4 bases at J, leaving 4 bases unmatched. The CDR3 covers 13 residues. The germline CDR1 and CDR2 sequences are SGHAT and FQNNGV.

The CDR3 sequence: CASSLKGGLKADTQYF. CDR3 nucleotide sequence: TGTGCCAGCAGCTTAAAAGGGGGCTTGAAGGCGGATACGCAGTATTTT. The chain combines TRBV7-2 with TRBJ2-3; 7 bases align to TRBD1. The CDR3 has 16 residues. Germline V gene sequence: CDR1 SGHTA, CDR2 FQGNSA. Losses at the gene ends were 2 bases for V and 6 bases for J; bases not matched to a gene: 11.

This clonotype was seen repeatedly, ten times or more. The chain recombines TRBV9 with TRBJ1-2; no definite D call. V was pared by 4 bases and J by 8 bases, with 18 bases between. There are 14 residues in the CDR3. Looked up from germline, CDR1 is SGDLS and CDR2 is YYNGEE. For the CDR3, the DNA is TGTGCCAGCAGCCCAGGATCAGCTCTCGTCGGCTACACCTTC. Amino acid sequence: CASSPGSALVGYTF.

Many counts were recorded for this clonotype. The chain has TRBV20-1 and TRBJ1-2, with D unclear. V gave up 0 bases and J gave up 8 bases, with 10 bases separating them. Germline assignment: CDR1 DFQATT and CDR2 SNEGSKA (reference sequence). This CDR3 has 12 residues. CDR3 nucleotides: TGCAGTGCTAGAGAGAGCGGGCAGGGCTACACCTTC. As protein: CSARESGQGYTF.

This clonotype was seen ten or more times. This chain links TRBV20-1 with TRBJ1-5; no definite D call. Germline assignment: CDR1 DFQATT and CDR2 SNEGSKA (reference sequence). The CDR3 contains 15 residues. The V gene lost 6 bases and the J gene lost 3 bases, with 18 bases spanning the gap. The CDR3 nucleotides are TGCAGTGCACGATGGGGTAACGGGAACAATCAGCCCCAGCATTTT. It is translated as CSARWGNGNNQPQHF.

The chain links TRBV7-8 to TRBJ2-3, with D maybe TRBD2 (5 bases). The CDR3 runs to 14 residues. CDR1 and CDR2 (germline): SGHVS, FQNEAQ. Trimming cost V 1 base and J 3 bases, with 8 bases left between them. This CDR3 reads CASSLDRGTDTQYF. CDR3 bases: TGTGCCAGCAGCTTAGACCGGGGAACAGATACGCAGTATTTT.

This clonotype was recorded many times. V and J are TRBV7-9 and TRBJ2-2; D is uncertain. Germline values: CDR1 SEHNR, CDR2 FQNEAQ (reference sequence). The CDR3 is 12 amino acids. V gave up 4 bases and J gave up 8 bases, with 8 bases separating them. The CDR3 here is CASSSLAGELFF. CDR3 coding DNA: TGTGCCAGCAGCTCCCTGGCGGGGGAGCTGTTTTTT.

This clonotype is classed as medium-sized. V is TRBV13 and J is TRBJ1-2, with D unresolved. CDR3 length: 15 amino acids. Germline CDR1 is PRHDT and CDR2 is FYEKMQ (reference sequence). With 0 bases removed from V and 8 bases from J, the gap between germline ends came to 16 bases. In nucleotides, the CDR3 is TGTGCCAGCAGCTTAGGGGGTCACGGCAGACCCGGCTACACCTTC. Protein product: CASSLGGHGRPGYTF.

Relative to its sample, this clonotype is medium-sized. The chain uses TRBV9 and TRBJ2-3, with 7 nucleotides matching TRBD2. Per germline, CDR1 SGDLS and CDR2 YYNGEE. The junction had 7 bases not matched to a gene; V was cut back by 4 bases and J by 2 bases. The CDR3 has 15 amino acids. CDR3 sequence: CASSPAGTNTDTQYF. The CDR3 coding sequence is TGTGCCAGCAGCCCAGCCGGGACTAACACAGATACGCAGTATTTT.

This clonotype appeared many times. The genes are TRBV9 and TRBJ2-1, with D possibly being TRBD1 (5 bases). There are 15 residues in the CDR3. V dropped 4 bases and J dropped 4 bases, with 15 bases sitting between them. Germline values: CDR1 SGDLS, CDR2 YYNGEE. CDR3 sequence reads: CASSPNHGHYNEQFF. CDR3 sequence (DNA): TGTGCCAGCAGCCCTAACCACGGACATTACAATGAGCAGTTCTTC.

This clonotype has just a few counts. The chain employs TRBV5-4 and TRBJ1-1; D ambiguous. This CDR3 has 15 amino acids. V lost 0 bases and J lost 0, with 9 bases in between. Germline loops: CDR1 SGHNT, CDR2 YYREEE (reference sequence). CDR3 nucleotides: TGTGCCAGCAGCTTGGCCGGGGAAATGAACACTGAAGCTTTCTTT. Protein: CASSLAGEMNTEAFF.

This clonotype counts as medium-sized. The genes are TRBV7-9 and TRBJ2-1, with 9 bases matching TRBD1. J lost 3 bases, V lost 6 bases, and 3 bases had no gene match. This CDR3 is 14 amino acids long. Germline values: CDR1 SEHNR, CDR2 FQNEAQ (reference sequence). CDR3 nucleotides: TGTGCCAGCAGAACAGGGGGCAGCTACAATGAGCAGTTCTTC. Its protein product is CASRTGGSYNEQFF.

This clonotype is medium-sized by share. The V and J genes are TRBV20-1 and TRBJ1-6; possibly TRBD1 for D (6 bases). V was clipped by 2 bases and J by 8 bases, with 13 bases between them. The CDR3 covers 14 residues. The germline CDR1 and CDR2 sequences are DFQATT and SNEGSKA (reference sequence). This CDR3 reads CSARLQGGDSPLHF. As DNA, the CDR3 is TGCAGTGCTAGATTACAGGGTGGTGATTCACCCCTCCACTTT.

The chain carries TRBV12-3 or TRBV12-4 and TRBJ2-7; D may be TRBD1 or TRBD2 (5 bases each). Trimming stripped 2 bases from V and 0 bases from J, with 8 bases between. The CDR3 is made up of 14 amino acids. CDR3: CASSLRDGSYEQYF. DNA for the CDR3: TGTGCCAGCAGTTTACGGGACGGCTCCTACGAGCAGTACTTC.

The chain is built from TRBV6-1 and TRBJ1-1, with D hard to call. The CDR3 contains 17 residues. Between the trimmed V and J ends, which lost 3 bases and 2 bases, there was a span of 19 bases. Germline V CDR1 and CDR2: MNHNS, SASEGT. CDR3 amino acids: CASSDVPPGLGNTEAFF. The CDR3 nucleotides read TGTGCCAGCAGTGATGTCCCGCCGGGTCTGGGAAACACTGAAGCTTTCTTT.

J is TRBJ2-1 and V is TRBV5-1; 8 bases are shared with TRBD2. The V segment lost 2 bases and the J segment 8 bases; nucleotides outside the gene matches: 12. This CDR3 spans 16 amino acids. CDR1 is SGHRS, CDR2 YFSETQ, per germline. In DNA, the CDR3 is TGCGCCAGCAGCTTCTCCGCCACCAGCGGGGGCGATGAGCAGTTCTTC. It specifies CASSFSATSGGDEQFF.